These 23 T cell receptor beta chains share one sample of origin, sequenced in a study of graft-versus-host responses after intestinal transplantation. From the graft tissue, intraepithelial and lamina propria lymphocytes were released through processing. Measured with immunoSEQ multiplex PCR; TCRdb has only the in-frame clones, and not every one. Among around 15,000 clones listed, 70% were seen once. Here the sequenced sample was ileum tissue, taken around 720 days after intestinal transplantation. These receptors were taken from a human patient who received an intestinal transplant, so some T cells may come from the graft donor.

This chain connects TRBV7-9 to TRBJ2-3, with 9 positions matching TRBD2. This CDR3 is built from 16 residues. Germline values: CDR1 SEHNR, CDR2 FQNEAQ (reference sequence). Germline trimming cut 4 bases from V and 0 bases from J; bases unmatched to any gene: 5. The chain's CDR3 is CASSSPSGISTDTQYF. In nucleotides, the CDR3 is TGTGCCAGCAGCTCCCCTAGCGGGATTAGCACAGATACGCAGTATTTT.

A single count supports this clone. The genes are TRBV11-1 and TRBJ2-5, with TRBD2 as a possible D gene (6 bases). V was trimmed by 4 bases and J by 2 bases, leaving 11 bases between them. CDR3 length: 14 amino acids. Per germline, CDR1 SGHAT and CDR2 FQDESV (reference sequence). CDR3 in amino acids: CASSSRGTQETQYF. DNA for the CDR3: TGTGCCAGCAGCTCCCGGGGGACTCAAGAGACCCAGTACTTC.

CDR3 in DNA: TGTGCCAGCAGCCCCCTAGTGAGACATCAGAACACTGAAGCTTTCTTT. Translated, it gives CASSPLVRHQNTEAFF. The V and J genes are TRBV7-9 and TRBJ1-1; D remains ambiguous. Germline lookup yields CDR1 SEHNR and CDR2 FQNEAQ (reference sequence). This CDR3 has 16 amino acids. V lost 5 bases to trimming and J lost 1 base, with 17 bases between them.

The sample holds a few counts of this clone. This chain connects TRBV19 to TRBJ1-1; perhaps TRBD1 as D (5 bases). V dropped 8 bases and J dropped 8 bases, with 12 bases sitting between them. The germline CDR1 and CDR2 sequences are LNHDA and SQIVND (reference sequence). The CDR3 has 11 residues. The CDR3, as DNA: TGTGCCAGTCGTCCGACAGCCGAAGCTTTCTTT. This codes for CASRPTAEAFF.

The CDR3 DNA is TGTGCCAGCAGTTTAGGGTGGCGGACCGGGGAGCTGTTTTTT. This encodes CASSLGWRTGELFF. The V gene is TRBV6-4, the J gene TRBJ2-2, with D unresolved. The CDR3 length is 14 residues. Trimming shortened V by 5 bases and J by 5 bases, and 12 bases separated the two germline ends. CDR1 and CDR2 (germline): MRHNA, SNTAGT.

The chain combines TRBV2 with TRBJ2-2; no reliable D call. V shed 6 bases and J shed 5 bases, with 10 bases lying between them. The CDR3 extends over 13 amino acids. The germline V gene has CDR1 SNHLY and CDR2 FYNNEI. CDR3 in amino acids: CASRAQMTGELFF. DNA for the CDR3: TGTGCCAGCAGGGCCCAAATGACCGGGGAGCTGTTTTTT.

V gene TRBV6-5 combines with J gene TRBJ1-6; 7 nucleotides line up with TRBD1. There are 14 residues in the CDR3. The V gene end was trimmed by 6 bases and the J gene end by 7 bases; junction bases not matched to a gene: 6. The germline V gene has CDR1 MNHEY and CDR2 SVGAGI. The CDR3 DNA reads as TGTGCCAGCAGAGACAGGGCCGTAAATTCACCCCTCCACTTT. As protein: CASRDRAVNSPLHF.

The count of this clone is one. The chain employs TRBV9 and TRBJ2-5; D remains unclear. The CDR3 consists of 13 residues. Germline V CDR1 and CDR2: SGDLS, YYNGEE. Trimming pared 1 base from V and 4 bases from J, leaving 8 bases between. The CDR3 DNA reads as TGTGCCAGCAGCGTAAGGGATTTAGAGACCCAGTACTTC. It yields the protein CASSVRDLETQYF.

V and J are TRBV19 and TRBJ1-5; TRBD1 might be the D (5 bases). From germline, CDR1 is LNHDA and CDR2 SQIVND (reference sequence). Trimming took 3 bases from V and 4 from J, leaving 19 bases between them. The CDR3 contains 17 residues. The CDR3 loop is CASSIYRQGNINQPQHF. CDR3 nucleotide sequence: TGTGCCAGTAGTATTTATCGGCAGGGTAATATTAATCAGCCCCAGCATTTT.

This clone was observed a few times. The gene calls are TRBV5-6 and TRBJ1-4; the D is unclear. Germline V gene data show CDR1 as SGHDT and CDR2 as YYEEEE. With 6 bases removed from V and 7 bases from J, the gap between germline ends came to 16 bases. This CDR3 has 14 residues. The CDR3 bases are TGTGCCAGCAACCAGCTTGGGAGGAGTGAAAAACTGTTTTTT. It yields the protein CASNQLGRSEKLFF.

In its sample, this clone is medium-sized. The chain has TRBV2 and TRBJ1-1; the D gene is possibly TRBD1 (6 bases). Looked up from germline, CDR1 is SNHLY and CDR2 is FYNNEI. Trimming shortened V by 3 bases and J by 1 base, and 9 bases separated the two germline ends. CDR3 length: 14 amino acids. The CDR3, as DNA: TGTGCCAGCAGTGACCAGGGGACGAACACTGAAGCTTTCTTT. The encoded protein is CASSDQGTNTEAFF.

V and J are TRBV28 and TRBJ2-7, with 9 bases lining up with TRBD2. Unmatched junction bases numbered 4, after V lost 2 bases and J lost 2 bases. Germline CDR1 is MDHEN and CDR2 is SYDVKM. This CDR3 is 15 amino acids long. The CDR3 DNA is TGTGCCAGCAGTTTAAGGCTAGCGGGAACCTACGAGCAGTACTTC. The encoded protein is CASSLRLAGTYEQYF.

This chain connects TRBV10-3 to TRBJ1-2; D is undetermined. The CDR3 has 13 residues. The V end lost 5 bases, the J end lost 3 bases, and 10 bases lay between the germline ends. The germline V gene encodes CDR1 ENHRY and CDR2 SYGVKD. The CDR3 region is CAISKGFHYGYTF. Here the CDR3 DNA reads TGTGCCATCAGTAAAGGGTTCCACTATGGCTACACCTTC.

This clone was picked up one time. The V call is TRBV5-6, the J call TRBJ2-3; D is possibly TRBD1 (6 bases). The V gene lost 0 bases and the J gene lost 3 bases, with 17 bases spanning the gap. The V gene's germline CDR1 is SGHDT and CDR2 YYEEEE. This CDR3 contains 17 residues. CDR3 sequence (DNA): TGTGCCAGCAGCTTGGCCAAGGTTTCGAGGGGGACAGATACGCAGTATTTT. The encoded protein is CASSLAKVSRGTDTQYF.

This clone was detected only a few times. The chain uses TRBV2 and TRBJ2-7, with 8 bases aligning to TRBD2. After removal of 3 bases from V and 2 bases from J, the junction contained 3 bases not matched to a gene. Germline assignment: CDR1 SNHLY and CDR2 FYNNEI. CDR3 length: 14 residues. CDR3 sequence (DNA): TGTGCCAGCAGTGAGGGGCGGGGGGCCTACGAGCAGTACTTC. It specifies CASSEGRGAYEQYF.

The rearrangement uses TRBV9 and TRBJ2-3; 8 nucleotides line up with TRBD1. Germline V CDR1 and CDR2: SGDLS, YYNGEE. V dropped 0 bases and J dropped 5; count of bases not matched to a gene: 8. The CDR3 totals 16 residues. The CDR3 spells CASSVVPGGVGDTQYF. CDR3 in DNA: TGTGCCAGCAGCGTAGTACCAGGGGGCGTGGGAGATACGCAGTATTTT.

The V call is TRBV5-1, the J call TRBJ2-3; TRBD1 aligns across 7 bases. The germline V gene encodes CDR1 SGHRS and CDR2 YFSETQ. This CDR3 is 14 amino acids long. V dropped 6 bases and J dropped 8; count of bases not matched to a gene: 12. The CDR3 sequence: CASTKTGSRGTQYF. The CDR3 DNA follows: TGCGCCAGCACCAAGACAGGGAGTAGGGGTACGCAGTATTTT.

The chain employs TRBV6-5 and TRBJ2-5; D remains ambiguous. V gave up 3 bases and J gave up 8 bases, with 16 bases separating them. The CDR3 spans 14 residues. The germline gives CDR1 MNHEY, CDR2 SVGAGI. The CDR3 spells CASSYSPPVSTQYF. CDR3 bases: TGTGCCAGCAGTTATAGCCCCCCCGTCAGCACCCAGTACTTC.

The rearrangement joins TRBV19 to TRBJ2-1; 8 bases map to TRBD2. In germline, CDR1 is LNHDA, CDR2 SQIVND (reference sequence). V shed 6 bases, J shed 5 bases, and the junction held 6 bases outside the gene matches. CDR3 length equals 14 residues. DNA for the CDR3: TGTGCCAGTAGCCCGGGGGGGCTTAACAATGAGCAGTTCTTC. Amino acids: CASSPGGLNNEQFF.

This chain joins TRBV18 and TRBJ2-1; D may be TRBD2 (6 bases). Germline V gene data show CDR1 as KGHSH and CDR2 as LQKENI. This CDR3 has 16 amino acids. V lost 4 bases and J lost 8, with 21 bases in between. The CDR3 is CASSQTAGGILDEQFF. CDR3 bases: TGTGCCAGCTCACAAACAGCGGGCGGGATATTGGATGAGCAGTTCTTC.

The V and J genes are TRBV6-5 and TRBJ1-2; no reliable D call. V gave up 4 bases and J gave up 4 bases, with 7 bases separating them. Germline V gene lookup returns CDR1 MNHEY and CDR2 SVGAGI. This CDR3 contains 12 residues. CDR3 region: CASSSTTYGYTF. CDR3 DNA: TGTGCCAGCAGTTCCACAACCTATGGCTACACCTTC.

This sequence joins TRBV5-4 and TRBJ1-6, with 10 bases identical to TRBD1. This CDR3 spans 16 amino acids. V was pared by 1 base and J by 10 bases, with 8 bases of the junction left unmatched. Looked up from germline, CDR1 is SGHNT and CDR2 is YYREEE (reference sequence). CDR3 residues: CASSLPGTGVNSPLHF. CDR3 nucleotides: TGTGCCAGCAGCTTGCCCGGGACAGGGGTAAACTCACCCCTCCACTTT. The variable domain in full, completed from reference TRBV5-4 and TRBJ1-6, reads ETGVTQSPTHLIKTRGQQVTLRCSSQSGHNTVSWYQQALGQGPQFIFQYYREEENGRGNFPPRFSGLQFPNYSSELNVNALELDDSALYLCASSLPGTGVNSPLHFGNGTRLTVT.

Only a few counts were recorded for this clone. The chain couples TRBV10-2 to TRBJ2-7; either TRBD1 or TRBD2 may supply D (6 bases each). This CDR3 is built from 16 residues. V was cut by 0 bases and J by 0 bases, with 12 bases left in between. Looked up from germline, CDR1 is WSHSY and CDR2 is SAAADI. DNA of the CDR3: TGCGCCAGCAGTGAGTCCGGGGGACATAGCTCCTACGAGCAGTACTTC. Protein sequence: CASSESGGHSSYEQYF.